A single sample is the source of the 5 T cell receptor beta chains below, sequenced in a study of T-cell reconstitution after alpha-beta-depleted transplantation in children (dated by TCRdb to about 2016). To prepare the library, PCR was applied. The sequencer listed for this sample is Illumina HiSeq 2500. To normalize quantification of the TCRbeta repertoire, the TCR libraries were built with molecular barcoding that relied on unique molecular identifiers. TCRdb took the public reads, trimmed them with fastp at Q25, ran MiXCR for clone calling and kept in-frame beta chains. Every distinct CDR3 protein forms one entry, paired with its most common genes and DNA. Recorded for this sample are about 980,000 distinct CDR3 sequences; about 26% of them occurred a single time. The ten largest account for about 28% of the sample. Reading the label with the study, this specimen's treatment or condition is: allogeneic hematopoietic cell transplantation with graft depleted of TCRalphabeta T cells and CD19 B cells.

The specimen comprised PBMCs, mostly from graft donor cells, sampled 360 days after TCRalphabeta/CD19-depleted stem cell transplant. The origin of the receptors is a boy in the first two years of life who had a stem cell transplant for SCID, so the T cells may come from the graft donor.

There are a few counts of this clonotype. The V gene is TRBV20-1, the J gene TRBJ2-1; a weak D match, TRBD2 (6 bases). V shed 3 bases and J shed 8 bases, with 17 bases lying between them. The CDR3 covers 14 residues. Germline V gives CDR1 DFQATT, CDR2 SNEGSKA (reference sequence). Written as DNA, the CDR3 is TGCAGTGCTAGGGTAGCGGTCTTACGGGATGAGCAGTTCTTC. Its translation is CSARVAVLRDEQFF.

A few counts support this clonotype. The rearrangement uses TRBV29-1 and TRBJ2-1, with TRBD2 matching over 7 bases. Germline V gene lookup returns CDR1 SQVTM and CDR2 ANQGSEA. Losses at the gene ends were 5 bases for V and 7 bases for J; bases not matched to a gene: 14. The CDR3 has 15 amino acids. The CDR3 protein is CSVPGQGLFSNEQFF. The CDR3 DNA reads TGCAGCGTTCCTGGGCAGGGACTATTTAGTAATGAGCAGTTCTTC.

This clonotype was observed a few times. V usage is TRBV28 and J usage is TRBJ2-1; the match to TRBD2 covers 12 bases. With V trimmed by 3 bases and J by 7 bases, 4 bases remained unmatched. The CDR3 consists of 15 residues. CDR1 MDHEN and CDR2 SYDVKM come from the germline V gene. CDR3 loop: CASSFGLAGRNEQFF. Written as DNA, the CDR3 is TGTGCCAGCAGTTTCGGACTAGCGGGGAGGAATGAGCAGTTCTTC. The whole variable domain, filled in from reference TRBV28 and TRBJ2-1, reads DVKVTQSSRYLVKRTGEKVFLECVQDMDHENMFWYRQDPGLGLRLIYFSYDVKMKEKGDIPEGYSVSREKKERFSLILESASTNQTSMYLCASSFGLAGRNEQFFGPGTRLTVL.

This clonotype was counted ten times or more. The chain is built from TRBV29-1 and TRBJ2-3, with a weak D call TRBD1 (5 bases). V was shortened by 4 bases and J by 1 base, with 6 bases between the two germline ends. CDR3 length: 12 amino acids. CDR1 SQVTM and CDR2 ANQGSEA come from the germline V gene. The CDR3 protein is CSVVRGTDTQYF. CDR3 bases: TGCAGCGTTGTCAGGGGCACAGATACGCAGTATTTT.

The genes are TRBV4-3 and TRBJ1-3; perhaps TRBD1 as D (6 bases). This CDR3 contains 15 residues. CDR1 and CDR2 (germline): LGHNA, YSLEER. The V gene lost 4 bases and the J gene lost 1 base, with 11 bases spanning the gap. CDR3 bases: TGCGCCAGCAGCCTATACAGGGCTTCTGGAAACACCATATATTTT. Translated, it gives CASSLYRASGNTIYF.